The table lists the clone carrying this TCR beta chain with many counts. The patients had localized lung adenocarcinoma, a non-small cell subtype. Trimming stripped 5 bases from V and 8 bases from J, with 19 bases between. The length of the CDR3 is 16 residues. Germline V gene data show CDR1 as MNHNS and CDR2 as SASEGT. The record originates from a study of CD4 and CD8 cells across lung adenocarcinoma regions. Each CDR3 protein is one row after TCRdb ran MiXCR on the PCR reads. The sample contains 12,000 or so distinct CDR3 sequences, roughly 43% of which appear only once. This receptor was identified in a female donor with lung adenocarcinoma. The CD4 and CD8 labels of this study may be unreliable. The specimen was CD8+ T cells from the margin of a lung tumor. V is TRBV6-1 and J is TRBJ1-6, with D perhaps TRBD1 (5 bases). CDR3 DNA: TGTGCCAGCAGTACCCGTCCGACAGAGATCTATTCACCCCTCCACTTT. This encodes CASSTRPTEIYSPLHF.